This T cell receptor (beta chain) originates from a study of OX40 agonist ivuxolimab in advanced cancers. As to this clone: This sample also contains other DNA sequences that code for the same CDR3.

CDR1 is SEHNR, CDR2 FQNEAQ, per germline (reference sequence). V shed 2 bases and J shed 1 base, with 6 bases lying between them. The CDR3 is 13 amino acids. The table came from immunoSEQ multiplex PCR; TCRdb's copy has only in-frame clones and leaves some out. The profile shows 65,000 to 90,000 clones, more than 90% of them singletons. The origin of this receptor is an adult with an advanced solid tumor such as melanoma, head and neck, liver or kidney cancer. The chain has TRBV7-9 and TRBJ2-7; the D is unclear. The specimen comprised CD4+ or CD8+ T cells sorted from blood, sampled in a trial of the OX40 agonist ivuxolimab. CDR3 amino acids: CASSLSHSYEQYF. The CDR3 DNA reads TGTGCCAGCAGCTTATCGCATTCCTACGAGCAGTACTTC.